A selection of T cell receptor beta chains follows, all from one sample in a study of CD8 T cell repertoires and HIV-1 epitope variants. These TCRs are of unknown antigen specificity. Some clones are missing from TCRdb's copy, which holds only in-frame ones; the method was immunoSEQ multiplex PCR. The top ten clones hold around 40% of a sample with more than 3,500 clones, around 68% of them seen once. The sequencing sample was made of cultured CD8+ T cells derived from PBMCs. Every receptor here comes from a male donor with HIV. The CDR3 runs from the conserved cysteine through the conserved F or W. The order of the fields is V gene, CDR3 protein.

v_gene: TRBV9
CDR3aa: CASSPADARPLYGYTF

v_gene: TRBV7-2
CDR3aa: CASSLDLRAYEQYF

v_gene: TRBV7-6
CDR3aa: CASSLLAMNTEAFF

v_gene: TRBV6-5
CDR3aa: CASTRTGTGEQYF

v_gene: TRBV28
CDR3aa: CASSLDGTYGYTF

v_gene: TRBV9
CDR3aa: CASSFQTGRNTEAFF

v_gene: TRBV21-1
CDR3aa: CASSKEAGLRTYEQYF

v_gene: TRBV2
CDR3aa: CASSEPKDRVVGNEQFF

v_gene: TRBV7-9
CDR3aa: CASSLPQLNTGELFF

v_gene: TRBV9
CDR3aa: CASSAEGRTEAFF

v_gene: TRBV9
CDR3aa: CASSPSGGITEAFF

v_gene: TRBV4-3
CDR3aa: CASSRDLRDPRRTDTQYF

v_gene: TRBV28
CDR3aa: CASSAPLPGFLSGANVLTF

v_gene: TRBV19
CDR3aa: CASSMVTEGTSNQPQHF

v_gene: TRBV28
CDR3aa: CASSGAGRRGEQYF

v_gene: TRBV5-6
CDR3aa: CASTPYGLGVQETQYF

v_gene: TRBV18
CDR3aa: CASSPLAGPEEKLFF

v_gene: TRBV4-2
CDR3aa: CASSQESTSGSNEQFF

v_gene: TRBV6-5
CDR3aa: CASSYGGRGYDEQFF

v_gene: TRBV5-8
CDR3aa: CASSESPGLGLNEQFF

v_gene: TRBV4-1
CDR3aa: CASSQGTGMIGDGYTF

v_gene: TRBV4-3
CDR3aa: CASSQSRLTQTTGELFF

v_gene: TRBV7-9
CDR3aa: CASSFGTATVYGYTF

v_gene: TRBV30
CDR3aa: CAWSSGTAQGQPQHF

v_gene: TRBV7-9
CDR3aa: CASSFYRESTYEQYF